Reported below is one TCR beta chain. The CDR3 is made up of 18 amino acids. The germline V gene has CDR1 MNHEY and CDR2 SVGEGT. Trimming left V 6 bases short and J 1 base short, with 24 bases between. Treatment in this sample: roughly 20 received Ad26.COV2.S at low or high dose, single or two shots; 5 received placebo; per-sample allocation not given. Material that was analyzed had been drawn on day 63 after the first vaccine or placebo injection. It was an adult aged 18-55 years in Boston who was the donor. This sample was included in a study of Ad26.COV2.S vaccination and SARS-CoV-2 variants. Assay used: immunoSEQ multiplex PCR; TCRdb lists only in-frame clones, some missing. The data contain 300,000 to 350,000 clones, 90% of them seen just once; the ten biggest clones take up approximately 5.8%.

The TCR sequence derives from a person aged 18-65 years who received the Ad26.COV2.S COVID-19 vaccine or a placebo. The V gene is TRBV6-2 or TRBV6-3, the J gene TRBJ1-1; a possible D gene is TRBD1 (5 bases). The sample was peripheral blood, taken in a trial of Ad26.COV2.S vaccine versus placebo. CDR3 region: CASSFLAQAKAGNTEAFF. In DNA form, the CDR3 reads TGTGCCAGCAGCTTTTTAGCACAGGCAAAAGCGGGGAACACTGAAGCTTTCTTT.